Sequencing of this T cell receptor beta chain was carried out in a study of blood T cell repertoires in COVID-19. Study overall: In each case, the material was cDNA or gDNA derived from T cells, B-cell-depleted T cells, or PBMCs.

This CDR3 comprises 16 residues. Trimming at V came to 5 bases and at J to 1 base, leaving 6 bases not matched to a gene. Looked up from germline, CDR1 is LNHDA and CDR2 is SQIVND (reference sequence). Original analysis: Nucleated cell number was recorded as an estimate derived from reference gene primer amplification. The data were produced by immunoSEQ multiplex PCR, yet TCRdb's version contains in-frame clones alone and is incomplete. V, J and clone size are those of that table, while D and trimming were read from the DNA. Here the sample spans hundreds of thousands of clones, 86% being singletons. Assignments of participants to cohorts depended upon their own reported clinical history.

The rearrangement joins TRBV19 to TRBJ1-5; 9 bases match TRBD1. The sequencing input was PBMCs or T cells enriched from blood (not recorded which). The clonotype comes from a man in his forties or fifties who had recovered from COVID-19. CDR3 nucleotide sequence: TGTGCCAGTAGTTCTCGGACAGGGGTGAGCAATCAGCCCCAGCATTTT. It encodes CASSSRTGVSNQPQHF.